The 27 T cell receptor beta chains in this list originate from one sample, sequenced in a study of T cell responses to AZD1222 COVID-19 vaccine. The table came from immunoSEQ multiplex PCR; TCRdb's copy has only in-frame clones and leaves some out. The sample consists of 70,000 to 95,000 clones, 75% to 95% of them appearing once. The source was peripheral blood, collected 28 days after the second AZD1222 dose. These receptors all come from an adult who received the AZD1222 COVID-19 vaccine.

CDR3 residues: CASSSSGGNQPQHF. The CDR3 DNA sequence: TGTGCCAGCAGTTCCTCAGGGGGGAATCAGCCCCAGCATTTT. The chain recombines TRBV6-5 with TRBJ1-5; 7 nucleotides line up with TRBD1. V gave up 4 bases and J gave up 4 bases; unmatched junction bases: 4. From germline, CDR1 is MNHEY and CDR2 SVGAGI. The CDR3 contains 14 residues.

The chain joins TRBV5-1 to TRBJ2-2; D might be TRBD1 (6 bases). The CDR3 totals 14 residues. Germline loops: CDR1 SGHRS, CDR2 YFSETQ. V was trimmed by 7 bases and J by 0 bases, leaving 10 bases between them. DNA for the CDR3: TGCGCCAGCGGAAGACAGGCGAACACCGGGGAGCTGTTTTTT. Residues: CASGRQANTGELFF.

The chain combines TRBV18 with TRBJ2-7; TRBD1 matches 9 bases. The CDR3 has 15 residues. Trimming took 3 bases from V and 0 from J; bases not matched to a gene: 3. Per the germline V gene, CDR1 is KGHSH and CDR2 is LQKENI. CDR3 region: CASSPGTGISYEQYF. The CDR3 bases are TGTGCCAGCTCACCCGGGACAGGGATCTCCTACGAGCAGTACTTC.

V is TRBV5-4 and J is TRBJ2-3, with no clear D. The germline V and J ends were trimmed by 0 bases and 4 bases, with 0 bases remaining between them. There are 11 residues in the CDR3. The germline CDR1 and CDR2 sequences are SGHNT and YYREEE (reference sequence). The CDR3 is CASSLADTQYF. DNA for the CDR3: TGTGCCAGCAGCTTGGCAGATACGCAGTATTTT.

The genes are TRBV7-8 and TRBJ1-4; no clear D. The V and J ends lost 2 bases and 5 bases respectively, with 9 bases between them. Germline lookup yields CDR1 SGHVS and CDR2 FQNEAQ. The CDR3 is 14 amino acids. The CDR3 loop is CASSLLSVNEKLFF. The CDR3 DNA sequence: TGTGCCAGCAGCTTACTGTCGGTGAATGAAAAACTGTTTTTT.

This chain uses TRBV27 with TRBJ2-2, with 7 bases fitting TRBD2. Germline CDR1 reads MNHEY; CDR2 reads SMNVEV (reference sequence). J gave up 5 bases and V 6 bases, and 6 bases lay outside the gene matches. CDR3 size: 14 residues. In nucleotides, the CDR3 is TGTGCCAGCAGCCAAGGGACTATTACCGGGGAGCTGTTTTTT. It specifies CASSQGTITGELFF.

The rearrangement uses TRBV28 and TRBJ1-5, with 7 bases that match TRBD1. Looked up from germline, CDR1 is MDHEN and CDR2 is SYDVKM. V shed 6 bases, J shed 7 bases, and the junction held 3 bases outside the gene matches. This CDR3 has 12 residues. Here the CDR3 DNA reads TGTGCCAGCAGCTTGACAGGGCAGCCCCAGCATTTT. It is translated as CASSLTGQPQHF. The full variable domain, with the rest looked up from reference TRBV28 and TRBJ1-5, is DVKVTQSSRYLVKRTGEKVFLECVQDMDHENMFWYRQDPGLGLRLIYFSYDVKMKEKGDIPEGYSVSREKKERFSLILESASTNQTSMYLCASSLTGQPQHFGDGTRLSIL.

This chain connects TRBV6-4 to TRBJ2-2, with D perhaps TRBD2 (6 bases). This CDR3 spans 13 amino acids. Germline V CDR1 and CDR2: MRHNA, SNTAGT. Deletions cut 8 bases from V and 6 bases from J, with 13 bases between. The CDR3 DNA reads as TGTGCCAGCGGACGTGCGGGGTCCGGGGAGCTGTTTTTT. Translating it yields CASGRAGSGELFF.

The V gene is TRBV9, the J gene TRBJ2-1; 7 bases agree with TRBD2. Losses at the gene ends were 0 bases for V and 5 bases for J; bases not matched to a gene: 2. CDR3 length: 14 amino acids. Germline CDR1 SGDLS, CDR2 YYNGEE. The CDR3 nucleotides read TGTGCCAGCAGCGTAGGTGGGACTAACAATGAGCAGTTCTTC. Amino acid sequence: CASSVGGTNNEQFF. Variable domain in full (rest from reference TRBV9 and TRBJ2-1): DSGVTQTPKHLITATGQRVTLRCSPRSGDLSVYWYQQSLDQGLQFLIQYYNGEERAKGNILERFSAQQFPDLHSELNLSSLELGDSALYFCASSVGGTNNEQFFGPGTRLTVL.

Here the CDR3 reads CASSGARGQPQHF. As DNA, the CDR3 is TGTGCCAGCAGCGGCGCTAGGGGTCAGCCCCAGCATTTT. The V call is TRBV3-1 (or the pseudogene TRBV3-2), the J call TRBJ1-5; D perhaps matches TRBD1 (5 bases). The CDR3 spans 13 residues. The V and J ends lost 5 bases and 6 bases respectively, with 11 bases between them. Germline-derived CDR1 and CDR2 are LGHDT and YNNKEL (reference sequence).

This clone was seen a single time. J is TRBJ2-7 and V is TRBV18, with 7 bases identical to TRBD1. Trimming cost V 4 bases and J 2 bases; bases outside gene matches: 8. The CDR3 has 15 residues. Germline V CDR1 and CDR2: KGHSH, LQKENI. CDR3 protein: CASSRSTGATYEQYF. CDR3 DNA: TGTGCCAGCTCACGTTCAACAGGGGCAACCTACGAGCAGTACTTC.

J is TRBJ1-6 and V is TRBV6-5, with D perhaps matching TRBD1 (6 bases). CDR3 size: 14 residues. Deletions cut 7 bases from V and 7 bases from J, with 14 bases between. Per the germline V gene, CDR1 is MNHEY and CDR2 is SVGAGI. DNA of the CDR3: TGTGCCAGCAACGTCGGGGGGCTCAATTCACCCCTCCACTTT. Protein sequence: CASNVGGLNSPLHF.

CDR3 in amino acids: CASSVQGGSYNEQFF. The DNA of the CDR3 is TGTGCCAGTAGTGTCCAGGGTGGGTCCTACAATGAGCAGTTCTTC. The chain carries TRBV19 and TRBJ2-1; a weak D match, TRBD1 (5 bases). CDR1 and CDR2 (germline): LNHDA, SQIVND (reference sequence). The CDR3 contains 15 residues. The V gene lost 5 bases and the J gene lost 1 base, with 12 bases spanning the gap.

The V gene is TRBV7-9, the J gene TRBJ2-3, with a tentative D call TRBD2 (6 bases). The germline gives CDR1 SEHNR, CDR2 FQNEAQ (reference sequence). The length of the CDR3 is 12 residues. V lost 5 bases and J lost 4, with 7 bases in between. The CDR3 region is CASSRGADTQYF. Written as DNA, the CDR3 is TGTGCCAGCAGCCGCGGGGCAGATACGCAGTATTTT.

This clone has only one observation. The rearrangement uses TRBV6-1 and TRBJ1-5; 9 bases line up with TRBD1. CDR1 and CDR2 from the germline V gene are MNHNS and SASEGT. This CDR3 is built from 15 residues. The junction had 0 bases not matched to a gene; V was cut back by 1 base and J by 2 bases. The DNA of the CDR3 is TGTGCCAGCAGTGAAGGGGACAGGGGCAATCAGCCCCAGCATTTT. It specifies CASSEGDRGNQPQHF.

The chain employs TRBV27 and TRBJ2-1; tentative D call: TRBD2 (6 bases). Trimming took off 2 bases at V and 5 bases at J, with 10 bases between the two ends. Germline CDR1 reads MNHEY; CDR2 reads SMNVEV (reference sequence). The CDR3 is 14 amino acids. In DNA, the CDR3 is TGTGCCAGCAGTTTACTGACTAGAGACAATGAGCAGTTCTTC. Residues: CASSLLTRDNEQFF.

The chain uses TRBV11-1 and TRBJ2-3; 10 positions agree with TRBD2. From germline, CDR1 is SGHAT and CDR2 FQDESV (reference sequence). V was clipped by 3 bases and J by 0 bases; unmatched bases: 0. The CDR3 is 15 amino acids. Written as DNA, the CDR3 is TGTGCCAGCAGCTTTAGCGGGGGGAGCACAGATACGCAGTATTTT. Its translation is CASSFSGGSTDTQYF.

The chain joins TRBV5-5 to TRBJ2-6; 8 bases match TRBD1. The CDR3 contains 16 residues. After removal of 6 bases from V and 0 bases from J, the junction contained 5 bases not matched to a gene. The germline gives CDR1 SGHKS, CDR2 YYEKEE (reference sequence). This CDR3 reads CASTRTGTSGANVLTF. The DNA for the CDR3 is TGTGCCAGCACCCGGACAGGGACCTCTGGGGCCAACGTCCTGACTTTC.

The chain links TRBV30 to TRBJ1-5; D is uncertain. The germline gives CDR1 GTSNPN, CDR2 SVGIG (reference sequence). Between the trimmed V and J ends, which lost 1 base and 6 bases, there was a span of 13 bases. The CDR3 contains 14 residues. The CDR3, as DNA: TGTGCCTGGAGTGCAGGATTATATCTTCAGCCCCAGCATTTT. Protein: CAWSAGLYLQPQHF.

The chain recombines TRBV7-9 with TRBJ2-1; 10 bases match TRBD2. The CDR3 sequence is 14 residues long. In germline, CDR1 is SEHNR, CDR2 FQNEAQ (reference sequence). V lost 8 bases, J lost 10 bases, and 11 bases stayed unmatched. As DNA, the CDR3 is TGTGCCAGCCGCAAGCGGGAGGGCCTTGACGAGCAGTTCTTC. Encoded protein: CASRKREGLDEQFF.

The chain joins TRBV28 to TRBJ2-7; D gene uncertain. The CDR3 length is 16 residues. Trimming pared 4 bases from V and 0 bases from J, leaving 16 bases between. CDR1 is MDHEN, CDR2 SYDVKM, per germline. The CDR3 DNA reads TGTGCCAGCAGTTCCCTACAACAGAGCCACTCCTACGAGCAGTACTTC. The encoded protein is CASSSLQQSHSYEQYF.

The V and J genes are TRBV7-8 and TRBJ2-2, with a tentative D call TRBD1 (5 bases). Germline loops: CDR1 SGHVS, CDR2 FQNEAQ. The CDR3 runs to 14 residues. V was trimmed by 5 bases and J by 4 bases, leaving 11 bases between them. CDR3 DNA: TGTGCCAGCAGCCGAAGAAGGGGCACCGGGGAGCTGTTTTTT. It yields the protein CASSRRRGTGELFF.

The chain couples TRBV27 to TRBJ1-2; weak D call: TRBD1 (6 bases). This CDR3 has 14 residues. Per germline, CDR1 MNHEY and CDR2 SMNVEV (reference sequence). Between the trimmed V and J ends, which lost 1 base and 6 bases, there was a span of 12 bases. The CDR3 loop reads CASSLFPNRDGYTF. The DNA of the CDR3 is TGTGCCAGCAGTTTATTCCCAAACAGGGATGGCTACACCTTC.

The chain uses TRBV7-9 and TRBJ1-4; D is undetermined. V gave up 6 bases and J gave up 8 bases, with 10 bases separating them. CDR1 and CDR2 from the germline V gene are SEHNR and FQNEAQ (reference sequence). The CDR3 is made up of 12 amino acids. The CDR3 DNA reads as TGTGCCAGCAGTCGACCGGGGGAAAAACTGTTTTTT. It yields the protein CASSRPGEKLFF.

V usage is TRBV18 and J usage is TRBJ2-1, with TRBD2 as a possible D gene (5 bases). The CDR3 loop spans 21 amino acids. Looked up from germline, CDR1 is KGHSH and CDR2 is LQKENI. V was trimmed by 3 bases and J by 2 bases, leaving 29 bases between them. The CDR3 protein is CASSPFDGVEVGSPPYNEQFF. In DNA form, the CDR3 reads TGTGCCAGCTCACCCTTCGATGGAGTCGAGGTTGGGAGTCCACCCTACAATGAGCAGTTCTTC.

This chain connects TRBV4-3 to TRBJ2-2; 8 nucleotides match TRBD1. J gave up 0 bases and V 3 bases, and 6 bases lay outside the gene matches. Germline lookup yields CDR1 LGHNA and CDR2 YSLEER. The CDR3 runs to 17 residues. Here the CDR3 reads CASSHDDRGANTGELFF. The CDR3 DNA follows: TGCGCCAGCAGCCACGACGACAGGGGAGCGAACACCGGGGAGCTGTTTTTT.

CDR3 DNA: TGTGCCAGCAGCTTATCAAAGGGCATCGAGCAGTACTTC. Translation gives CASSLSKGIEQYF. This rearrangement joins TRBV7-3 to TRBJ2-7; D not resolved. Trimming cost V 2 bases and J 6 bases, with 11 bases left between them. The CDR3 consists of 13 residues. CDR1 is SGHTA and CDR2 is FQGTGA in the germline V gene. Filled out from reference TRBV7-3 and TRBJ2-7, the complete variable domain reads GAGVSQTPSNKVTEKGKYVELRCDPISGHTALYWYRQSLGQGPEFLIYFQGTGAADDSGLPNDRFFAVRPEGSVSTLKIQRTERGDSAVYLCASSLSKGIEQYFGPGTRLTVT.